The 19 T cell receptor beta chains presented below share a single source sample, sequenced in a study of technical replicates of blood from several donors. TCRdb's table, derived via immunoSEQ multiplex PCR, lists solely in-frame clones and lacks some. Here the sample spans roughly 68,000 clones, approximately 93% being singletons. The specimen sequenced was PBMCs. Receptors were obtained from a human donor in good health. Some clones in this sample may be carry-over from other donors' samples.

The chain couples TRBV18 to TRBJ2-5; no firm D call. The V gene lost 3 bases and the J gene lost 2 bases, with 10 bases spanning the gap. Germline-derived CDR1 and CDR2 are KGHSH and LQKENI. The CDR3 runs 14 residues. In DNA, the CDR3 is TGTGCCAGCTCACCGCTCTCCGGGCAAGAGACCCAGTACTTC. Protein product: CASSPLSGQETQYF.

This CDR3 reads CATGDSYNEQFF. The CDR3 coding sequence is TGTGCCACCGGGGACAGTTACAATGAGCAGTTCTTC. V and J are TRBV15 and TRBJ2-1, with 7 bases fitting TRBD1. The CDR3 has 12 residues. The germline CDR1 and CDR2 sequences are LNHNV and YYDKDF (reference sequence). After removal of 8 bases from V and 4 bases from J, the junction contained 2 bases not matched to a gene.

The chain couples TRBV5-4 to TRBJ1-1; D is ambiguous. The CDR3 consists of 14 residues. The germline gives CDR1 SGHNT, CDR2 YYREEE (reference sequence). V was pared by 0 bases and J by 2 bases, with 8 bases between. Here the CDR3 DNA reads TGTGCCAGCAGCTTGGGGCTCCTCAACACTGAAGCTTTCTTT. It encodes CASSLGLLNTEAFF.

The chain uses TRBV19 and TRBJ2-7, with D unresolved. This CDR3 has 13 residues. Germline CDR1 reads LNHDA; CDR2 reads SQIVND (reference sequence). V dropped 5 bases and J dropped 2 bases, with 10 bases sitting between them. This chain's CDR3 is CASSLAPTYEQYF. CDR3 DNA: TGTGCCAGTAGTCTGGCCCCCACCTACGAGCAGTACTTC. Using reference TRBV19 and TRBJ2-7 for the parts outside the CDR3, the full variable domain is DGGITQSPKYLFRKEGQNVTLSCEQNLNHDAMYWYRQDPGQGLRLIYYSQIVNDFQKGDIAEGYSVSREKKESFPLTVTSAQKNPTAFYLCASSLAPTYEQYFGPGTRLTVT.

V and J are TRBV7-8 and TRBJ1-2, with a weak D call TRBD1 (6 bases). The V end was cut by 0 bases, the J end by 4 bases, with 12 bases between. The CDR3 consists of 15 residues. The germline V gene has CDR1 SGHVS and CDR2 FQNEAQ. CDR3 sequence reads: CASSLAETGPYGYTF. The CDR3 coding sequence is TGTGCCAGCAGCTTAGCGGAGACAGGACCCTATGGCTACACCTTC. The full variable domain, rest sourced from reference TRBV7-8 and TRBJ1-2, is GAGVSQSPRYKVAKRGQDVALRCDPISGHVSLFWYQQALGQGPEFLTYFQNEAQLDKSGLPSDRFFAERPEGSVSTLKIQRTQQEDSAVYLCASSLAETGPYGYTFGSGTRLTVV.

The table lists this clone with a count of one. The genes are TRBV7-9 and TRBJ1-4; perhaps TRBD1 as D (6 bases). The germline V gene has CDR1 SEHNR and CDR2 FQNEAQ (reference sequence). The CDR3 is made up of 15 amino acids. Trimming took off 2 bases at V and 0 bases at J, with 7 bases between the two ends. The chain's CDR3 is CASSLQGPTNEKLFF. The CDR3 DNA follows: TGTGCCAGCAGCTTACAGGGGCCAACTAATGAAAAACTGTTTTTT.

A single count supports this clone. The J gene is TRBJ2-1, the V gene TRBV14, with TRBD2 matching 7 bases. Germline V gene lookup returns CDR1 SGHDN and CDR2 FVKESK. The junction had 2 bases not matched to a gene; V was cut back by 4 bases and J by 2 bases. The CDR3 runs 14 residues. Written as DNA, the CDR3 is TGTGCCAGCAGCCCCGGGACTACCTACAATGAGCAGTTCTTC. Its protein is CASSPGTTYNEQFF.

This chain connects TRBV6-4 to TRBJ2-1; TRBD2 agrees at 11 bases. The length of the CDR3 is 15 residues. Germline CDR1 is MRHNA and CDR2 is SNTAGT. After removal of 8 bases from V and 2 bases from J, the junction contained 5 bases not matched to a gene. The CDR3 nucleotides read TGTGCCAGCTTTAGCGGGAGGGAAGCCTACAATGAGCAGTTCTTC. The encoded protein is CASFSGREAYNEQFF.

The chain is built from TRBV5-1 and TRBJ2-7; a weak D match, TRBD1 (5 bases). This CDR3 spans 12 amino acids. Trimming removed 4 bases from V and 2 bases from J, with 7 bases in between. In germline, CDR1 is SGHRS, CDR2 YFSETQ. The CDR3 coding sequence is TGCGCCAGCAGCGCGGACACCTACGAGCAGTACTTC. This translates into CASSADTYEQYF.

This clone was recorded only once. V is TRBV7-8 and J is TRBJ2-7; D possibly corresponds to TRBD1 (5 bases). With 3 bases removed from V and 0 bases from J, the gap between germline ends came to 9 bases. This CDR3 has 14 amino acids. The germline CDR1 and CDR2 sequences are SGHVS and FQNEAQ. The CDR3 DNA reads TGTGCCAGCAGCTTCGGTGGGGCCTCCTACGAGCAGTACTTC. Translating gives CASSFGGASYEQYF.

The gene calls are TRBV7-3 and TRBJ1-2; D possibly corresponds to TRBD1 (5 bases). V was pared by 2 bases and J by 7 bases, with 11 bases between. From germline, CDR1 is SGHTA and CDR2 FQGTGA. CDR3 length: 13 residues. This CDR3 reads CASSLGQGSGYTF. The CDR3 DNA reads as TGTGCCAGCAGCTTAGGCCAGGGAAGTGGCTACACCTTC. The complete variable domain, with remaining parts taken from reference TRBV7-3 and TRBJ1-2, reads GAGVSQTPSNKVTEKGKYVELRCDPISGHTALYWYRQSLGQGPEFLIYFQGTGAADDSGLPNDRFFAVRPEGSVSTLKIQRTERGDSAVYLCASSLGQGSGYTFGSGTRLTVV.

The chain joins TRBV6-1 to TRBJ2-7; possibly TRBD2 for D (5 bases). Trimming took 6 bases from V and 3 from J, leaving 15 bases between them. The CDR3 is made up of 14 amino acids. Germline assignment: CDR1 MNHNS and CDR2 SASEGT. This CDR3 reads CASRTPGRGYEQYF. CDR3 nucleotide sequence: TGTGCCAGCAGGACCCCGGGGAGAGGCTACGAGCAGTACTTC.

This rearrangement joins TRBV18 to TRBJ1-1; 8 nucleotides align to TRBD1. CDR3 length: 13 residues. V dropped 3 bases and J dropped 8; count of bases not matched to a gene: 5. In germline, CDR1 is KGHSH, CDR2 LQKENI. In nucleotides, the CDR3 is TGTGCCAGCTCACCGGGACAGGTGAGGGAAGCTTTCTTT. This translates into CASSPGQVREAFF.

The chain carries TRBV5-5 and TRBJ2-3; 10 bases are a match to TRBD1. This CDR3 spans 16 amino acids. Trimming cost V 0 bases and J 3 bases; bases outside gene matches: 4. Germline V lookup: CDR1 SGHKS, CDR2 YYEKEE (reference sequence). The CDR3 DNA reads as TGTGCCAGCAGCTTGGGACCGGGACAGGGGACAGATACGCAGTATTTT. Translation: CASSLGPGQGTDTQYF.

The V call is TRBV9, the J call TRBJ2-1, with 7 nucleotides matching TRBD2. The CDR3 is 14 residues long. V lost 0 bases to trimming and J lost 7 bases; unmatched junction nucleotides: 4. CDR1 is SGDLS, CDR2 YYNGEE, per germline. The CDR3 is CASSVGGEGNEQFF. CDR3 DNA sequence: TGTGCCAGCAGCGTAGGGGGGGAGGGGAATGAGCAGTTCTTC.

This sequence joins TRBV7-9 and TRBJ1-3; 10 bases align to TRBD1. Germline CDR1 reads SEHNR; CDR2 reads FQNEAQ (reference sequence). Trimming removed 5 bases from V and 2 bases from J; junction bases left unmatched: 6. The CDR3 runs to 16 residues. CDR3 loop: CASSHPGQGAGNTIYF. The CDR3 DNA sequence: TGTGCCAGCAGCCATCCCGGACAGGGGGCTGGAAACACCATATATTTT.

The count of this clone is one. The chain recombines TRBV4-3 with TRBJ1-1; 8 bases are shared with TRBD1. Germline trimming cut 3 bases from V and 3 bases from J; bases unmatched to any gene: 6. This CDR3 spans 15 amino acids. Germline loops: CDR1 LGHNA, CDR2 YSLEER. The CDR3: CASSQDRAGDTEAFF. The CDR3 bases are TGCGCCAGCAGCCAGGACAGGGCAGGGGACACTGAAGCTTTCTTT.

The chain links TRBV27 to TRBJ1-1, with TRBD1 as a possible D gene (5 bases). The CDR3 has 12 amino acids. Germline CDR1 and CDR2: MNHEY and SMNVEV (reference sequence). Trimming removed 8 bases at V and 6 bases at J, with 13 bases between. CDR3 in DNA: TGTGCCAGCGGGGTGGTAGGGGCTGAAGCTTTCTTT. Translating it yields CASGVVGAEAFF.

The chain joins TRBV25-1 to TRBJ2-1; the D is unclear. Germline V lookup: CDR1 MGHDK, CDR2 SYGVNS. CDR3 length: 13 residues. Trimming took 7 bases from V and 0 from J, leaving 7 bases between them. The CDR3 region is CASTHTSYNEQFF. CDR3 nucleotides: TGTGCCAGCACCCACACCTCCTACAATGAGCAGTTCTTC.